Listed below are T cell receptor beta chains from one sample, sequenced in a study of blood T cells in healthy people across ages. One entry per CDR3 protein, called by TCRdb with MiXCR from the 5' RACE reads. The top ten clones hold roughly 3.4% of a sample with roughly 680,000 distinct CDR3 sequences, over 20% of them seen once. Sequenced sample: blood. Every receptor here comes from a man in his sixties or seventies in good health. CDR3s leave out the opening cysteine and the closing phenylalanine or tryptophan. A clone size is listed for some rows: how often the clone was seen (once, few, many), or a class if it is expanded.

clone_size j_call v_call cdr3_aa
- TRBJ2-1 TRBV3-1 ASSQDPPSGNEQF
few TRBJ2-3 TRBV6-1 ASSDRGVLDTQY
- TRBJ2-5 TRBV20-1 SASSLAAQETQY
- TRBJ1-5 TRBV6-2/TRBV6-3 ASSSDRAERQPQH
few TRBJ2-4 TRBV10-3 AISPDGAKNIQY
- TRBJ1-1 TRBV4-1 ASSQHTQTRTEAF
- TRBJ2-7 TRBV7-9 ASSPAVGSYEQY
- TRBJ2-7 TRBV30 AWSLTGLSEQY
- TRBJ2-3 TRBV7-2 ASSPLGLATQY
once - TRBV10-3 ASGQLNEQF
few TRBJ2-5 TRBV9 ASSSHRIGGETQY
many TRBJ2-3 TRBV20-1 SARGLAGARTDTQY
- TRBJ2-4 TRBV28 ASTGGENIQY
- TRBJ2-5 TRBV4-1 ASSQDYIQETQY
- TRBJ2-7 TRBV15 ATRGGGSEYEQY
- TRBJ2-6 TRBV6-6 ASRSPPGANVLT
- TRBJ2-2 TRBV27 ASSKGPRLTGELF
few TRBJ2-1 TRBV6-5 ASSQSGSAYNEQF
- TRBJ2-1 TRBV5-4 AITGEGGQF
- TRBJ2-2 TRBV7-3 ASRLTSGNTGELF
few TRBJ2-2 TRBV7-9 ASSLGAADTGELF
few TRBJ2-7 TRBV15 ATSRDLGPKSSEQY
few TRBJ2-7 TRBV20-1 SARSDRGNYEQY
many TRBJ1-1 TRBV28 ATQGHMNTEAF
few TRBJ2-2 TRBV2 ASSGQGITGELF
few TRBJ2-1 TRBV12-3/TRBV12-4 ASSLTSGLPF
many TRBJ1-2 TRBV12-3/TRBV12-4 ASSAPGQGAYGYT
- TRBJ1-3 TRBV5-5 ASSLLRKGNTIY
few TRBJ2-7 TRBV27 ASSLKDGGAYEQY
- - TRBV29-1 SVESASGSPYNEQF